These 26 T cell receptor beta chains share one sample of origin, sequenced in a study of T-cell reconstitution after alpha-beta-depleted transplantation in children. The authors prepared the TCRbeta library with unique molecular identifiers. TCRdb recomputed calls from the PCR reads with MiXCR, one row per CDR3 protein. This sample has hundreds of thousands of distinct CDR3 sequences, with 13% found just once. Sample: PBMCs, taken before TCRalphabeta/CD19-depleted stem cell transplant. The receptors were gathered from a girl aged 2-9 years with congenital amegakaryocytic thrombocytopenia, due to receive a stem cell transplant.

This clonotype was seen many times. The V and J genes are TRBV7-9 and TRBJ1-1; D call uncertain. This CDR3 region has 13 residues. The germline gives CDR1 SEHNR, CDR2 FQNEAQ (reference sequence). V was trimmed by 1 base and J by 4 bases, leaving 7 bases between them. Written as DNA, the CDR3 is TGTGCCAGCAGCTTAGGTCCCACCACTGAAGCTTTCTTT. Translating it yields CASSLGPTTEAFF.

In this sample, this clonotype turned up a few times. The chain is built from TRBV7-8 and TRBJ2-7; tentatively, D is TRBD1 or TRBD2 (5 bases each). CDR1 SGHVS and CDR2 FQNEAQ come from the germline V gene. CDR3 length equals 14 residues. The V and J ends lost 5 bases and 3 bases respectively, with 14 bases between them. The CDR3 region has the DNA TGTGCCAGCAGCATCTTCGGGACGGTCTACGAGCAGTACTTC. Residues: CASSIFGTVYEQYF.

There are many counts of this clonotype. The chain carries TRBV28 and TRBJ2-3; 7 nucleotides match TRBD2. The CDR3 has 16 amino acids. CDR1 and CDR2 from the germline V gene are MDHEN and SYDVKM. V lost 2 bases, J lost 0 bases, and 5 bases stayed unmatched. This CDR3 reads CASSLVLAASTDTQYF. The CDR3 nucleotides are TGTGCCAGCAGTTTAGTCCTAGCGGCTAGCACAGATACGCAGTATTTT.

This clonotype was recorded at least ten times. The gene calls are TRBV5-1 and TRBJ1-1; 9 bases align to TRBD1. CDR1 is SGHRS, CDR2 YFSETQ, per germline. The length of the CDR3 is 15 residues. V was pared by 3 bases and J by 2 bases, with 5 bases of the junction left unmatched. The CDR3 bases are TGCGCCAGCAGCTGGACGGGACAGGGTAACACTGAAGCTTTCTTT. Its translation is CASSWTGQGNTEAFF.

This clonotype has ten or more counts. This chain connects TRBV29-1 to TRBJ2-1, with a possible D match to TRBD2 (6 bases). The CDR3 extends over 15 amino acids. Per the germline V gene, CDR1 is SQVTM and CDR2 is ANQGSEA. Trimming removed 4 bases at V and 6 bases at J, with 19 bases between. The CDR3 here is CSVAPGGRRGNEQFF. The DNA for the CDR3 is TGCAGCGTTGCGCCCGGGGGACGAAGGGGCAATGAGCAGTTCTTC.

The chain has TRBV20-1 and TRBJ2-7; possibly TRBD1 for D (5 bases). V was pared by 0 bases and J by 7 bases, with 16 bases between. The length of the CDR3 is 14 residues. In germline, CDR1 is DFQATT, CDR2 SNEGSKA (reference sequence). The CDR3 region is CSARDGALQVEQYF. For the CDR3, the DNA is TGCAGTGCTAGAGATGGAGCCTTACAGGTTGAGCAGTACTTC.

This chain joins TRBV18 and TRBJ2-1, with 8 bases lining up with TRBD2. The ends lost 1 base at V and 7 bases at J; junction bases unmatched: 0. The CDR3 is 13 amino acids. The germline V gene has CDR1 KGHSH and CDR2 LQKENI. The DNA of the CDR3 is TGTGCCAGCTCACCACTAGCGGGAAATGAGCAGTTCTTC. The encoded protein is CASSPLAGNEQFF.

This clonotype was counted many times. This chain links TRBV29-1 with TRBJ2-5, with 7 nucleotides matching TRBD1. This CDR3 contains 12 residues. The V and J ends lost 6 bases and 3 bases, in that order; junction bases with no gene match: 4. Germline V gene data show CDR1 as SQVTM and CDR2 as ANQGSEA. In DNA, the CDR3 is TGCAGCGTACCCGGGACAGAAGAGACCCAGTACTTC. Its translation is CSVPGTEETQYF.

This clonotype was seen repeatedly, ten times or more. This chain uses TRBV10-3 with TRBJ2-7; 8 bases align to TRBD2. Germline values: CDR1 ENHRY, CDR2 SYGVKD. V lost 3 bases, J lost 3 bases, and 10 bases stayed unmatched. The CDR3 is 16 residues long. The chain's CDR3 is CAISDEERESDYEQYF. CDR3 sequence (DNA): TGTGCCATCAGTGATGAAGAGCGGGAGAGCGACTACGAGCAGTACTTC.

This clonotype was recorded a few times. This chain joins TRBV5-1 and TRBJ1-2; D remains ambiguous. V was trimmed by 0 bases and J by 8 bases, leaving 14 bases between them. Germline V lookup: CDR1 SGHRS, CDR2 YFSETQ. The CDR3 covers 14 residues. The CDR3 loop reads CASSLASADGGYTF. In DNA, the CDR3 is TGCGCCAGCAGCTTGGCCTCTGCGGACGGAGGCTACACCTTC.

This clonotype was seen at least ten times. V and J are TRBV5-1 and TRBJ2-5; D is unclear. V was shortened by 0 bases and J by 5 bases, with 11 bases between the two germline ends. Germline CDR1 and CDR2: SGHRS and YFSETQ. The CDR3 spans 14 residues. The CDR3 DNA is TGCGCCAGCAGCTTGGGGCTAGTTGGTGAGACCCAGTACTTC. The encoded protein is CASSLGLVGETQYF.

This clonotype was recorded at least ten times. Here the CDR3 reads CASSLDSPRPNEKLFF. As DNA, the CDR3 is TGTGCCAGCAGCTTAGACTCACCCCGTCCTAATGAAAAACTGTTTTTT. The rearrangement uses TRBV7-7 and TRBJ1-4; D remains ambiguous. V lost 1 base, J lost 3 bases, and 12 bases lay in between. Germline V gene data show CDR1 as SSHAT and CDR2 as FNYEAQ (reference sequence). The length of the CDR3 is 16 residues.

This clonotype was found many times. The chain links TRBV20-1 to TRBJ1-3, with TRBD1 matching over 9 bases. The length of the CDR3 is 14 residues. The trim removed 3 bases at V and 2 bases at J, leaving 2 bases unmatched. Germline CDR1 is DFQATT and CDR2 is SNEGSKA (reference sequence). CDR3 sequence (DNA): TGCAGTGCTAGCAGGACAGGGGCTGGAAACACCATATATTTT. Protein product: CSASRTGAGNTIYF.

In this sample, this clonotype turned up a few times. J is TRBJ1-1 and V is TRBV14; weak D call: TRBD1 (5 bases). V lost 2 bases, J lost 0 bases, and 19 bases lay in between. The germline V gene encodes CDR1 SGHDN and CDR2 FVKESK. This CDR3 contains 18 residues. The CDR3 loop is CASSQRRALDSLNTEAFF. CDR3 coding DNA: TGTGCCAGCAGCCAAAGGAGAGCCCTAGACAGCTTGAACACTGAAGCTTTCTTT.

The J gene is TRBJ2-7, the V gene TRBV12-3 or TRBV12-4; 7 nucleotides match TRBD1. V shed 7 bases, J shed 9 bases, and the junction held 9 bases outside the gene matches. The CDR3 is 12 amino acids. The CDR3 protein is CASTLTGDGQYF. CDR3 in DNA: TGTGCCAGCACCCTAACAGGGGACGGGCAGTACTTC.

The table lists this clonotype with a few counts. The CDR3 nucleotides are TGTGCCAGCAGCTTAACCGGGACTAGCGGGCCTAATGAGCAGTTCTTC. It encodes CASSLTGTSGPNEQFF. The rearrangement joins TRBV7-3 to TRBJ2-1, with 12 bases aligning to TRBD2. The CDR3 is 16 residues long. Trimming at V came to 0 bases and at J to 7 bases, leaving 4 bases not matched to a gene. In germline, CDR1 is SGHTA, CDR2 FQGTGA.

This clonotype was counted only a few times. The chain combines TRBV10-3 with TRBJ2-7; 9 bases fit TRBD1. Germline V gene lookup returns CDR1 ENHRY and CDR2 SYGVKD. CDR3 length: 15 amino acids. Germline trimming cut 3 bases from V and 4 bases from J; bases unmatched to any gene: 7. CDR3 bases: TGTGCCATCAGTGACTTCGGGACAGGGCGTTACGAGCAGTACTTC. This encodes CAISDFGTGRYEQYF.

This clonotype was observed at least ten times. The chain is built from TRBV6-1 and TRBJ2-1; no clear D gene. The CDR3 runs 16 residues. V shed 5 bases and J shed 3 bases, with 17 bases lying between them. Germline V CDR1 and CDR2: MNHNS, SASEGT. The CDR3 nucleotides are TGTGCCAGCAGTCCTTGGCTAGGAGCCCACTACAATGAGCAGTTCTTC. Amino acid sequence: CASSPWLGAHYNEQFF.

The rearrangement uses TRBV19 and TRBJ2-6; D is unresolved. The germline gives CDR1 LNHDA, CDR2 SQIVND (reference sequence). V was shortened by 7 bases and J by 4 bases, with 8 bases between the two germline ends. CDR3 length: 13 amino acids. The CDR3, as DNA: TGTGCCAGTAAGGGTGCGGGGGCCAACGTCCTGACTTTC. It translates to CASKGAGANVLTF. The full variable domain, with the rest looked up from reference TRBV19 and TRBJ2-6, is DGGITQSPKYLFRKEGQNVTLSCEQNLNHDAMYWYRQDPGQGLRLIYYSQIVNDFQKGDIAEGYSVSREKKESFPLTVTSAQKNPTAFYLCASKGAGANVLTFGAGSRLTVL.

V and J are TRBV20-1 and TRBJ2-3; D may be TRBD2 (5 bases). This CDR3 comprises 14 residues. The germline V gene has CDR1 DFQATT and CDR2 SNEGSKA (reference sequence). The V gene lost 3 bases and the J gene lost 2 bases, with 12 bases spanning the gap. CDR3 sequence: CSARFSETTDTQYF. The CDR3 nucleotides are TGCAGTGCTAGGTTTAGCGAAACCACAGATACGCAGTATTTT.

This clonotype was found a few times. This rearrangement joins TRBV12-3 or TRBV12-4 to TRBJ1-1, with D possibly being TRBD1 (6 bases). There are 17 residues in the CDR3. V was shortened by 6 bases and J by 0 bases, with 20 bases between the two germline ends. The CDR3 sequence is CASSRDKTTGVNTEAFF. CDR3 sequence (DNA): TGTGCCAGCAGCCGTGACAAAACGACAGGTGTGAACACTGAAGCTTTCTTT.

This clonotype was recorded at least ten times. The V call is TRBV28, the J call TRBJ2-7, with 9 bases identical to TRBD1. Germline CDR1 is MDHEN and CDR2 is SYDVKM. Trimming cost V 7 bases and J 3 bases; bases outside gene matches: 7. The CDR3 covers 14 residues. CDR3 protein: CASTTGQGYYEQYF. CDR3 DNA: TGTGCCAGCACCACGGGACAGGGATACTACGAGCAGTACTTC. The full variable domain, rest sourced from reference TRBV28 and TRBJ2-7, is DVKVTQSSRYLVKRTGEKVFLECVQDMDHENMFWYRQDPGLGLRLIYFSYDVKMKEKGDIPEGYSVSREKKERFSLILESASTNQTSMYLCASTTGQGYYEQYFGPGTRLTVT.

In this sample, this clonotype turned up many times. The chain is built from TRBV4-2 and TRBJ2-1, with D maybe TRBD2 (6 bases). CDR3 length: 14 residues. Germline V gene data show CDR1 as LGHNA and CDR2 as YNFKEQ. V gave up 4 bases and J gave up 6 bases, with 13 bases separating them. The CDR3, as DNA: TGTGCCAGCAGCCCGGGACTTAACGGCAATGAGCAGTTCTTC. The encoded protein is CASSPGLNGNEQFF.

This clonotype was seen a few times. The chain employs TRBV19 and TRBJ2-7; D assignment may be TRBD1 or TRBD2 (5 bases each). Germline assignment: CDR1 LNHDA and CDR2 SQIVND (reference sequence). CDR3 length equals 13 residues. With 7 bases removed from V and 5 bases from J, the gap between germline ends came to 15 bases. CDR3 bases: TGTGCCAGTACTTCCGGGGCCTTCGACGAGCAGTACTTC. Its protein is CASTSGAFDEQYF.

This clonotype was detected only a few times. The chain uses TRBV20-1 and TRBJ2-3, with 10 bases aligning to TRBD2. From germline, CDR1 is DFQATT and CDR2 SNEGSKA (reference sequence). V trimming: 6 bases; J trimming: 5 bases; junction bases outside the gene matches: 8. The CDR3 runs 14 residues. The CDR3: CSAPLAGRKDTQYF. The CDR3 region has the DNA TGCAGTGCCCCACTAGCGGGACGAAAAGATACGCAGTATTTT.

The chain links TRBV20-1 to TRBJ2-5; D is undetermined. CDR1 is DFQATT and CDR2 is SNEGSKA in the germline V gene (reference sequence). The V gene lost 6 bases and the J gene lost 5 bases, with 19 bases spanning the gap. The CDR3 loop spans 14 amino acids. The CDR3: CSASYRARWETQYF. CDR3 coding DNA: TGCAGTGCCTCATATCGGGCCCGTTGGGAGACCCAGTACTTC.